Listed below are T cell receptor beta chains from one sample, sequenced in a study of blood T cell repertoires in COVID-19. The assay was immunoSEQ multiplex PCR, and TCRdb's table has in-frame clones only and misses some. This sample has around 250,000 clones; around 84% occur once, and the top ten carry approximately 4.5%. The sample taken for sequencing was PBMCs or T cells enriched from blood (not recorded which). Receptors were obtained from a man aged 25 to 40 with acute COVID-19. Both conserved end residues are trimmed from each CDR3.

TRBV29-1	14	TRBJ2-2	SVKVAGAGDTGELF
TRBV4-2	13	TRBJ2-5	ASSQDHGGGETQY
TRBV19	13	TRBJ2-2	ASTRAAGPTGELF
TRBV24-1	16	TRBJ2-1	ATSDLWTSGSSYNEQF
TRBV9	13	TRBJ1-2	ASSERGQEYYGYT
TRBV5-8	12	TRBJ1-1	ASTMFSGNTEAF
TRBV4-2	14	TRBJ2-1	ASSQESTSAYNEQF
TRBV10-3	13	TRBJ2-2	AIAEPSLNTGELF
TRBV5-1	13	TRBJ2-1	ASSSTGTAHNEQF
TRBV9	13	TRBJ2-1	ASSSAGVTYNEQF
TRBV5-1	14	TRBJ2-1	ASRIDVRGSYNEQF
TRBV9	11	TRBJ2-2	ASTAANTGELF
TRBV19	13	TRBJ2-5	ASRGTSGNTETQY
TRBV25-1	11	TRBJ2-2	ASRRSGTGELF
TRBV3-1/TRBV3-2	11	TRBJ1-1	ASSQVQGGEAF
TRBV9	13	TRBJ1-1	ASSDGQAYNTEAF
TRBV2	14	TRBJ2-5	ASRPTLAGGGETQY
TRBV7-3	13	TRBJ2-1	ASSPTPAGYNEQF
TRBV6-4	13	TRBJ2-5	ASSEGTGGKETQY
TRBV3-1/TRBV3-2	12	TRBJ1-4	ASSLLLQGEKLF
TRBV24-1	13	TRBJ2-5	ATSGPEEPKQTQY
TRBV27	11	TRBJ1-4	ASKRRGDEKLF
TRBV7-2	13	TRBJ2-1	ASSSSGGSYNEQF
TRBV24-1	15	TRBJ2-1	ATSDHRGGAALGEQF
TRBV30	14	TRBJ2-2	AWGTSGRPQGGELF
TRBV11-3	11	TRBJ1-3	ASSSRVENTIY
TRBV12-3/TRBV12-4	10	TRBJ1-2	ASDGRGYGYT
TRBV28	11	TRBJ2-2	ASRTAGTGELF